The TCR beta chain under discussion was sequenced for a study of blood T cell repertoires in COVID-19. The wider study: The United States, Italy and Spain provided the acute and convalescent COVID-19 samples. Sample material is recorded as cDNA or gDNA derived from T cells, B-cell-depleted T cells, or PBMCs.

Measured with immunoSEQ multiplex PCR; TCRdb has only the in-frame clones, and not every one. The table includes 43,000 or so clones, approximately 80% detected once. The clonotype was recovered from a woman aged 60-75 years with acute or convalescent COVID-19. The sample taken for sequencing was peripheral blood.

The CDR3 protein is CASKRGGGNYGYTF. CDR3 DNA: TGTGCCAGCAAGAGGGGAGGTGGTAACTATGGCTACACCTTC. This chain links TRBV6-5 with TRBJ1-2, with D maybe TRBD1 (5 bases). The CDR3 covers 14 residues. Per the germline V gene, CDR1 is MNHEY and CDR2 is SVGAGI. Trimming removed 7 bases at V and 1 base at J, with 13 bases between.